The 3 T cell receptor beta chains in this list originate from one sample, sequenced in a study of T and B cells in COVID-19 patients. Multiplex PCR with BIOMED2 TRB-A/B primer pools amplified TRB rearrangements. Using its own MiXCR run on the multiplex PCR reads, TCRdb lists one record per CDR3 protein. The sample has 2,000 to 2,500 distinct CDR3 sequences; under 30% are singletons. From blood, roughly 250-550 ng of genomic DNA served as TRB template. The sample was blood. The receptors derive from a human donor with active COVID-19.

Comments on this clonotype: The CDR3 carries no conserved terminal phenylalanine or tryptophan, so it likely arises from a read error. V is TRBV7-6 and J is TRBJ2-7; TRBD2 matches at 7 bases. This CDR3 region has 14 residues. Germline CDR1 and CDR2: SGHVS and FNYEAQ. Unmatched junction bases numbered 6, after V lost 4 bases and J lost 3 bases. The CDR3 DNA reads TGTGCCAGCAGCTATACTCGCGGGAGCTACGAGCAGTACTCC. Translated: CASSYTRGSYEQYS.

By share, this clonotype ranks as medium-sized. V is TRBV19 and J is TRBJ2-6; 8 bases line up with TRBD1. The J segment lost 1 base and the V segment lost 5 bases, leaving 4 bases of the junction unmatched. The CDR3 runs to 16 residues. CDR1 is LNHDA and CDR2 is SQIVND in the germline V gene (reference sequence). CDR3 nucleotide sequence: TGTGCCAGTAGTTTCCAGGGGGCTTCTGGGGCCAACGTCCTGACTTTC. Its translation is CASSFQGASGANVLTF.

V gene TRBV7-9 combines with J gene TRBJ2-2, with a weak D call TRBD1 (5 bases). The CDR3 loop spans 14 amino acids. The germline V and J ends were trimmed by 3 bases and 0 bases, with 5 bases remaining between them. Germline CDR1 reads SEHNR; CDR2 reads FQNEAQ (reference sequence). CDR3 protein: CASSLDTNTGELFF. The CDR3 DNA reads TGTGCCAGCAGCTTGGACACGAACACCGGGGAGCTGTTTTTT. The full variable domain, rest sourced from reference TRBV7-9 and TRBJ2-2, is DTGVSQNPRHKITKRGQNVTFRCDPISEHNRLYWYRQTLGQGPEFLTYFQNEAQLEKSRLLSDRFSAERPKGSFSTLEIQRTEQGDSAMYLCASSLDTNTGELFFGEGSRLTVL.